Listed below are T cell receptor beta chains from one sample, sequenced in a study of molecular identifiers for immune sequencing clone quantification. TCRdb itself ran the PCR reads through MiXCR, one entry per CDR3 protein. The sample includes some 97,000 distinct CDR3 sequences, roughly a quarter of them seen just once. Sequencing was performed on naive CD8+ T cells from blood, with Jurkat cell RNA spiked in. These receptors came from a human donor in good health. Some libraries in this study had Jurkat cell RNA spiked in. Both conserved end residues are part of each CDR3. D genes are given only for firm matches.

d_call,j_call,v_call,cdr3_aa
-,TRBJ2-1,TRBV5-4,CASSYGTSFYEQFF
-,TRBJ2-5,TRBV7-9,CASSFGVPETQYF
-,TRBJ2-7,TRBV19,CASSIAGHTYEQYF
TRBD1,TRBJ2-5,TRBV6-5,CASSYSLRQGAPEAQYF
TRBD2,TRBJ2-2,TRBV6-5,CASRKLAGGTGELFF
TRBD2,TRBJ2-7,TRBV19,CASSIRTSDPYEQYF
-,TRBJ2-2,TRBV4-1,CASSQGPAGPNTGELFF
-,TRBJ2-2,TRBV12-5,CASGLKLTGELFF
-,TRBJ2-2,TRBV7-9,CASSSTVRPGELFF
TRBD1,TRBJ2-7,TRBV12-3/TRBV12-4,CASSPGTGDYEQYF
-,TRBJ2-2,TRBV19,CASSMHAGELFF
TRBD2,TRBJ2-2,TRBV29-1,CSCAGGNTGELFF
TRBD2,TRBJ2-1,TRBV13,CASSLWTSDNEQFF
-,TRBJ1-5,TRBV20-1,CSARQVYSNQPQHF
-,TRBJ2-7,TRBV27,CASSLGRKGPTLGEQYF
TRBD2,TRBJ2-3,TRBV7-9,CASSLAKTGTSGGHKTRDTQYF
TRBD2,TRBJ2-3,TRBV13,CASSYGTSGGRTDTQYF
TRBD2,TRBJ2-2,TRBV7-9,CASSLSPGTIGTGELFF
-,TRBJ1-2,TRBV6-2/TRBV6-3,CASSYSYSYTF
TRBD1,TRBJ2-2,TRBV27,CASSPRTGFGAGELFF
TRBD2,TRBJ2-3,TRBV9,CASSPSQRGIVIDTQYF
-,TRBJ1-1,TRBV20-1,CSARGLRPGLTPTLHTEAFF
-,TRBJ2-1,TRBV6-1,CASTLGGFLPNEQFF
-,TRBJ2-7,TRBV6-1,CASSMDTPGPSSYEQYF
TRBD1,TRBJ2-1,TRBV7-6,CASSLQTGTGNEQFF
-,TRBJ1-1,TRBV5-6,CASSTSLNTEAFF
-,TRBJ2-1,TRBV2,CASSGLEASSYNEQFF
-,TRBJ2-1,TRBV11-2,CASSLDKDEQFF
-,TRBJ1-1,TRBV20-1,CSPMNTEAFF
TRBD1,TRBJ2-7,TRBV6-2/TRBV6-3,CASSSRTGGSYEQYF
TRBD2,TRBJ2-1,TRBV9,CASSVDGRPVDEQFF
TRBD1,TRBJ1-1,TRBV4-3,CASSQDLTGGGITEAFF
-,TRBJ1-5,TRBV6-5,CASSPTADNQPQHF
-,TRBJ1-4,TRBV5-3,CASSWPNEKLFF
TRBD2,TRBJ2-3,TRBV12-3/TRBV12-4,CASRRTSGGTDTQYF
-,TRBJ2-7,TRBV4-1,CASGQDDLEYEQYF
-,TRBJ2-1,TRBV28,CASSLALGNEQFF
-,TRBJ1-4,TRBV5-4,CASSRGVGEKLFF
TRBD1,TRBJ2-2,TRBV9,CASSPRTGDPTGELFF
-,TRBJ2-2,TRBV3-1,CASSQGGGRELFF
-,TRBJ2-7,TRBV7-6,CASSLEGGEQYF
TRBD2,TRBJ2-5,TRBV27,CASSLSMGTSVETQYF
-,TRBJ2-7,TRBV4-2,CASSQDFGRGQYF
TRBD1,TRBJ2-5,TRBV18,CASSPTTGGAGETQYF
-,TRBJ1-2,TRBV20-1,CSANVRVGYTF
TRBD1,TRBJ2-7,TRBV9,CASGGTGPYEQYF
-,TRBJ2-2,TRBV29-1,CSVFRANTGELFF
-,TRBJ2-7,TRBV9,CASSVRPSSNEQYF
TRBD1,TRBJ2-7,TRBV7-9,CASSLAGQTYEQYF